This TCR beta chain appears in the sequencing data of a study of graft-versus-host responses after intestinal transplantation. Study-level results: Clonal ratios of graft-versus-host to host-versus-graft in allografts were high for patients exhibiting graft-donor T cell macrochimerism.

CDR1 and CDR2 from the germline V gene are GTSNPN and SVGIG (reference sequence). There are 13 residues in the CDR3. V shed 4 bases, J shed 5 bases, and the junction held 5 bases outside the gene matches. A note on this clone: What it recognizes is unknown.

Sequencing was performed with immunoSEQ multiplex PCR; in TCRdb, only in-frame clones are kept and a portion is missing. The sample gives approximately 94,000 clones, more than 85% of which show up once; about 0.95% is in the top ten. This chain links TRBV30 with TRBJ1-2; the match to TRBD1 covers 9 bases. This specimen was unstimulated CD4+ T cells sorted from spleen or lymph node cells, taken before transplant. The TCR sequence derives from a human donor who was the organ donor for an intestinal transplant. In nucleotides, the CDR3 is TGTGCCTGGAATCACAGGGGGCAGTATGGCTACACCTTC. It is translated as CAWNHRGQYGYTF.